This T cell receptor (beta chain) was sequenced for a study of T cell clonotyping in hematopoietic cell transplantation. The time point is: recipient sample about 28 days before transplant, after cytoreduction. Libraries were prepared by immunoSEQ multiplex PCR; TCRdb keeps only in-frame clonotypes and omits some of them. The sample consists of about 45,000 clones, about four fifths of them appearing once. The CDR3 sequence is 15 residues long. V gave up 4 bases and J gave up 9 bases; unmatched junction bases: 9. Germline loops: CDR1 MNHNS, CDR2 SASEGT. This receptor was obtained from a man in his sixties with myelodysplastic syndrome. Some clones in this sample may be carry-over from other donors' samples. The chain recombines TRBV6-1 with TRBJ1-5; TRBD1 aligns across 10 bases. Here the sequenced sample was peripheral blood mononuclear cells, taken before stem cell transplant. CDR3 in amino acids: CASSAPGQGVWPQHF. CDR3 nucleotides: TGTGCCAGCAGTGCACCAGGACAGGGGGTATGGCCCCAGCATTTT.